Below are 3 T cell receptor beta chains sequenced from a single sample in a study of post-analysis software for immune sequencing data. Study-wide results and limits: Elevated frequency relative to controls characterized four or five TRBV segments in patients, TRBV5-6, TRBV5-1 and TRBV20-1 among them.

The antigens for these receptors are not known. cDNA libraries for TCR beta contained unique molecular identifiers. From the PCR reads, TCRdb called clonotypes with MiXCR, one entry per CDR3 protein. Among 380,000 or so distinct CDR3 sequences, around 37% were seen once, and the ten largest hold about an eighth. Sequencing was done on a sample of blood. The receptors derive from a girl between 5 and 17 years old with multiple sclerosis.

V gene TRBV4-2 combines with J gene TRBJ2-7, with D perhaps matching TRBD1 (6 bases). Trimming stripped 0 bases from V and 0 bases from J, with 12 bases between. The CDR3 consists of 16 residues. Germline V gene data show CDR1 as LGHNA and CDR2 as YNFKEQ. The CDR3 sequence is CASSQDTGQSSYEQYF. The CDR3 nucleotides are TGTGCCAGCAGCCAAGATACCGGACAGAGCTCCTACGAGCAGTACTTC.

Remarks on this clonotype: A junction boundary mismatches the germline segment, possibly from a read error. The gene calls are TRBV10-1 and TRBJ2-3; maybe TRBD2 (5 bases). CDR3 length: 14 amino acids. From germline, CDR1 is WNHNN and CDR2 SYGVQD (reference sequence). The CDR3 nucleotides are TGCGCCAACAGTGACGGGGAAATCACAGATACGCAGTATTTT. It specifies CANSDGEITDTQYF.

The V and J genes are TRBV28 and TRBJ2-7, with D hard to call. The J call may be faulty, since TRBJ2-5 better matches the DNA end. CDR1 and CDR2 from the germline V gene are MDHEN and SYDVKM. The CDR3 consists of 12 residues. The CDR3 loop reads CASSLVFETQYF. Written as DNA, the CDR3 is TGTGCCAGCAGTTTAGTCTTCGAGACCCAGTACTTC.